The 17 T cell receptor beta chains presented below share a single source sample, sequenced in a study of blood T cell repertoires in COVID-19. Repertoires were generated with immunoSEQ multiplex PCR, while TCRdb's copy carries only in-frame clones and drops some. The sample has about 160,000 clones, over 65% seen once; the top ten hold 8% to 9.5%. Sequencing was carried out using peripheral blood. The receptors derive from a man between 60 and 75 years old with acute or convalescent COVID-19.

The chain couples TRBV5-1 to TRBJ2-1, with unresolved D. Looked up from germline, CDR1 is SGHRS and CDR2 is YFSETQ. This CDR3 is 12 amino acids long. Trimming removed 4 bases at V and 6 bases at J, with 8 bases between. The CDR3 loop reads CASSPSGNEQFF. CDR3 coding DNA: TGCGCCAGCAGCCCCTCCGGCAATGAGCAGTTCTTC.

The V and J genes are TRBV6-5 and TRBJ1-2; no firm D call. The CDR3 extends over 14 amino acids. Germline V gene lookup returns CDR1 MNHEY and CDR2 SVGAGI. Trimming removed 8 bases from V and 4 bases from J, with 17 bases in between. The CDR3 DNA reads TGTGCCAGCGGACGGGGTACTACAATCTATGGCTACACCTTC. It translates to CASGRGTTIYGYTF.

V is TRBV30 and J is TRBJ1-1, with D maybe TRBD1 (6 bases). V lost 4 bases to trimming and J lost 11 bases, with 20 bases between them. CDR1 is GTSNPN, CDR2 SVGIG, per germline (reference sequence). The CDR3 loop spans 13 amino acids. The CDR3, as DNA: TGTGCCTGGAAAGCGGGGGACAATGTGGTGGCTTTCTTT. Encoded protein: CAWKAGDNVVAFF.

This clone was recorded only once. The chain is built from TRBV5-6 and TRBJ1-4; D is undetermined. The CDR3 extends over 15 amino acids. V gave up 1 base and J gave up 4 bases, with 11 bases separating them. Germline loops: CDR1 SGHDT, CDR2 YYEEEE. In DNA, the CDR3 is TGTGCCAGCAGCTTGATTACAGCTTTTAATGAAAAACTGTTTTTT. This codes for CASSLITAFNEKLFF.

The chain uses TRBV18 and TRBJ2-3; D perhaps matches TRBD1 (6 bases). The CDR3 spans 13 residues. Germline CDR1 reads KGHSH; CDR2 reads LQKENI. Trimming took 6 bases from V and 5 from J, leaving 12 bases between them. The CDR3 bases are TGTGCCAGCTCGGGACAAAGCGGAGATACGCAGTATTTT. Its translation: CASSGQSGDTQYF.

The chain employs TRBV19 and TRBJ2-1; D is perhaps TRBD1 (7 bases). The CDR3 runs to 15 residues. Germline V gene data show CDR1 as LNHDA and CDR2 as SQIVND (reference sequence). V was cut by 5 bases and J by 2 bases, with 13 bases left in between. CDR3 loop: CASSVSRGAYNEQFF. As DNA, the CDR3 is TGTGCCAGTAGTGTGTCCAGGGGGGCCTACAATGAGCAGTTCTTC.

V and J are TRBV9 and TRBJ2-7; TRBD2 might be the D (6 bases). Germline lookup yields CDR1 SGDLS and CDR2 YYNGEE. V lost 0 bases to trimming and J lost 2 bases, with 9 bases between them. The CDR3 spans 14 residues. The CDR3 sequence is CASSVAPGAYEQYF. The DNA of the CDR3 is TGTGCCAGCAGCGTAGCCCCGGGAGCCTACGAGCAGTACTTC.

The gene calls are TRBV5-6 and TRBJ2-7, with D perhaps matching TRBD2 (7 bases). Trimming removed 4 bases from V and 3 bases from J, with 17 bases in between. The CDR3 sequence is 15 residues long. CDR1 is SGHDT and CDR2 is YYEEEE in the germline V gene. CDR3 in amino acids: CASSPSGGALYEQYF. The CDR3 DNA follows: TGTGCCAGCAGCCCGTCTGGGGGGGCCCTCTACGAGCAGTACTTC.

In its sample, this clone was seen once. This chain uses TRBV7-2 with TRBJ1-5; 8 positions agree with TRBD1. The CDR3 length is 16 residues. The J segment lost 8 bases and the V segment lost 1 base, leaving 10 bases of the junction unmatched. The V gene's germline CDR1 is SGHTA and CDR2 FQGNSA. The CDR3 protein is CASSLGGTGGTKPQHF. Written as DNA, the CDR3 is TGTGCCAGCAGCTTAGGTGGGACAGGAGGGACCAAGCCCCAGCATTTT.

The V gene is TRBV18, the J gene TRBJ1-2; 10 bases line up with TRBD1. Per the germline V gene, CDR1 is KGHSH and CDR2 is LQKENI. V lost 5 bases, J lost 4 bases, and 7 bases stayed unmatched. CDR3 length equals 15 residues. This chain's CDR3 is CASSTRDRGLYGYTF. The CDR3, as DNA: TGTGCCAGCTCAACCCGGGACAGGGGCCTCTATGGCTACACCTTC.

The chain links TRBV5-6 to TRBJ1-2; D not resolved. Germline loops: CDR1 SGHDT, CDR2 YYEEEE. Trimming removed 1 base from V and 6 bases from J, with 13 bases in between. The CDR3 totals 14 residues. The CDR3 region is CASSLPGRGDGYTF. The DNA of the CDR3 is TGTGCCAGCAGCTTGCCGGGCCGCGGGGATGGCTACACCTTC.

The DNA of the CDR3 is TGTGCCAGTAGTATTTCAGACAGGGGCTACCCAGATACGCAGTATTTT. Amino acid sequence: CASSISDRGYPDTQYF. The chain employs TRBV19 and TRBJ2-3; 8 bases match TRBD1. The V gene end was trimmed by 3 bases and the J gene end by 4 bases; junction bases not matched to a gene: 9. This CDR3 has 16 residues. Per the germline V gene, CDR1 is LNHDA and CDR2 is SQIVND (reference sequence).

CDR3 in DNA: TGTGCCAGCAGCGTTACAGAGATGAACACTGAAGCTTTCTTT. It yields the protein CASSVTEMNTEAFF. This rearrangement joins TRBV9 to TRBJ1-1; no firm D call. The germline V gene has CDR1 SGDLS and CDR2 YYNGEE. V dropped 2 bases and J dropped 0 bases, with 8 bases sitting between them. The CDR3 is made up of 14 amino acids.

This chain links TRBV4-1 with TRBJ2-1, with 7 bases fitting TRBD1. V lost 4 bases, J lost 7 bases, and 7 bases stayed unmatched. The CDR3 is made up of 14 amino acids. CDR1 MGHRA and CDR2 YSYEKL come from the germline V gene. The CDR3, as DNA: TGCGCCAGCAGCCCCGGGACAGCAGGGAATGAGCAGTTCTTC. The encoded protein is CASSPGTAGNEQFF.

The gene calls are TRBV3-1 (or the pseudogene TRBV3-2) and TRBJ2-1, with TRBD2 as a possible D gene (6 bases). Germline CDR1 reads LGHDT; CDR2 reads YNNKEL (reference sequence). V lost 0 bases and J lost 1, with 10 bases in between. This CDR3 spans 16 amino acids. The CDR3 spells CASSQERDSSYNEQFF. CDR3 coding DNA: TGTGCCAGCAGCCAAGAACGGGACTCGTCCTACAATGAGCAGTTCTTC.

In nucleotides, the CDR3 is TGTGCCAGCAGCCAAGAGGCCTCGGGGGGTATTACGCAGTATTTT. Its protein is CASSQEASGGITQYF. V is TRBV3-1 (or the pseudogene TRBV3-2) and J is TRBJ2-3, with 7 bases matching TRBD2. From germline, CDR1 is LGHDT and CDR2 YNNKEL (reference sequence). The V gene end was trimmed by 0 bases and the J gene end by 8 bases; junction bases not matched to a gene: 8. The CDR3 totals 15 residues.

The rearrangement joins TRBV4-2 to TRBJ2-2; 14 bases map to TRBD2. The CDR3 contains 18 residues. V shed 4 bases, J shed 2 bases, and the junction held 6 bases outside the gene matches. Per germline, CDR1 LGHNA and CDR2 YNFKEQ. CDR3 in DNA: TGTGCCAGCAGCCGGGGACTAGCGGGGGTCACTAACACCGGGGAGCTGTTTTTT. Its translation is CASSRGLAGVTNTGELFF.